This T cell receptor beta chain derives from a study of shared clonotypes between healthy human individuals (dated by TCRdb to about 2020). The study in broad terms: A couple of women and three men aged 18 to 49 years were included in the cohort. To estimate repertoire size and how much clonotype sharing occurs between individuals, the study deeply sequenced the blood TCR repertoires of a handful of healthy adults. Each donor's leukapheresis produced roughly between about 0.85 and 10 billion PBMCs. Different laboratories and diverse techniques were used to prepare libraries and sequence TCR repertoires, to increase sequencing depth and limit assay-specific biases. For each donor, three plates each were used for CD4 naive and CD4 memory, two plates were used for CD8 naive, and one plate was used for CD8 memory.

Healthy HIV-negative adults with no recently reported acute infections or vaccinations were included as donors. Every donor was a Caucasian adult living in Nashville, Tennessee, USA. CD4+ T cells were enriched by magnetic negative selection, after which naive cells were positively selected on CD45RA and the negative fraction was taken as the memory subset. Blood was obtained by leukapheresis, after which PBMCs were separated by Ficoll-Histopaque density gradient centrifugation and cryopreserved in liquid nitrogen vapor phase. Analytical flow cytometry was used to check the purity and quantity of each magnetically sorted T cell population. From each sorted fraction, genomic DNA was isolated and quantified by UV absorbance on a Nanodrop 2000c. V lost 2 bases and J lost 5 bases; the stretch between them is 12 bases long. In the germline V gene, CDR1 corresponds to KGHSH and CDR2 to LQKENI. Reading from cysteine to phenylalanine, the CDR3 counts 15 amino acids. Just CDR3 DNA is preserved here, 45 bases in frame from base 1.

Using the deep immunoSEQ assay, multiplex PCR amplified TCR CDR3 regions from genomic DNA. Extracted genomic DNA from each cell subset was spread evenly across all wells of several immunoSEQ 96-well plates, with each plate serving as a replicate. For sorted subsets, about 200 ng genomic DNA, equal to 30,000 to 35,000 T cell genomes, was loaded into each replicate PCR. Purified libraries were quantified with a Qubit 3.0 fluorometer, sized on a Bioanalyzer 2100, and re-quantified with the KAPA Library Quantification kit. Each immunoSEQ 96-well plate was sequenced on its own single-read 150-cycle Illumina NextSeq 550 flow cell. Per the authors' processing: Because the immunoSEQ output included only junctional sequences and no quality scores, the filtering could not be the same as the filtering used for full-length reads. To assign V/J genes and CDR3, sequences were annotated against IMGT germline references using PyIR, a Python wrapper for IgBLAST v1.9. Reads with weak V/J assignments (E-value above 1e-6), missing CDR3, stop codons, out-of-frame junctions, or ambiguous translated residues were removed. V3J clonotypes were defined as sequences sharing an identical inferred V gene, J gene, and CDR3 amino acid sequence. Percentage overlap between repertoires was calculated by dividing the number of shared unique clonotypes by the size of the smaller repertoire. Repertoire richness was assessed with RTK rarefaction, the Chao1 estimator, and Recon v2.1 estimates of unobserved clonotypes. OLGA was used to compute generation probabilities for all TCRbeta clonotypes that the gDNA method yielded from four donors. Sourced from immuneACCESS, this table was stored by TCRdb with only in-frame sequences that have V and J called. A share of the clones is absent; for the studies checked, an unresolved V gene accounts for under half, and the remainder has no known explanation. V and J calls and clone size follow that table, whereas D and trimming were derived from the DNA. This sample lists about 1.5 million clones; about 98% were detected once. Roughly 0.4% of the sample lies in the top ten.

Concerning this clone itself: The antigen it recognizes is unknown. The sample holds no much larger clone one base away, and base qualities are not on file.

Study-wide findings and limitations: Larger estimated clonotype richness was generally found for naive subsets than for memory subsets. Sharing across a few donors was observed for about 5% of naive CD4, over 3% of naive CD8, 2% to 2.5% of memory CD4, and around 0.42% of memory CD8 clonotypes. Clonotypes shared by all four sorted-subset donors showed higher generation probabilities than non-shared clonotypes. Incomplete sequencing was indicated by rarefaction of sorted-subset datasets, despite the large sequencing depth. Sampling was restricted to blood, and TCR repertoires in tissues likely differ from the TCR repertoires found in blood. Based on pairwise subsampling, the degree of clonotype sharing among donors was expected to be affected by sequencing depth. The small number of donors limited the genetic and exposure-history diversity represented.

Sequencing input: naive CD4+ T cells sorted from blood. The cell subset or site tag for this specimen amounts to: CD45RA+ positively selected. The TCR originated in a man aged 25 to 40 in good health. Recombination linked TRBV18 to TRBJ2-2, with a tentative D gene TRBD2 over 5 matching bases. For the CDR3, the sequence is CASSPTRVETGELFF. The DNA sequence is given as TGTGCCAGCTCACCAACTAGAGTGGAGACCGGGGAGCTGTTTTTT. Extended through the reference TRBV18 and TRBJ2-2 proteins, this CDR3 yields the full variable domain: NAGVMQNPRHLVRRRGQEARLRCSPMKGHSHVYWYRQLPEEGLKFMVYLQKENIIDESGMPKERFSAEFPKEGPSILRIQQVVRGDSAAYFCASSPTRVETGELFFGEGSRLTVL.